These T cell receptor beta chains were read from a single sample in a study of beta chain features in type 1 diabetes. Clones were read by immunoSEQ multiplex PCR, and TCRdb kept only the in-frame ones, dropping some. The sample includes more than 300,000 clones, around 10% of them seen just once. The source material was central memory CD4+ T cells from blood. These receptors were collected from a man aged 25-45 years with type 1 diabetes. CDR3s include the opening cysteine and the closing phenylalanine or tryptophan. D genes are given only for firm matches. Expanded clones get a size class; other rows say once, few or many, or leave the size out.

abundance	j_gene	v_gene	d_gene	CDR3aa	CDR3nt
.	TRBJ1-1	TRBV28	TRBD1	CASKTGQGVGMNTEAFF	TGTGCCAGCAAAACAGGACAGGGGGTAGGAATGAACACTGAAGCTTTCTTT
few	TRBJ1-1	TRBV25-1	.	CASKPIGGAWAEAFF	TGTGCCAGCAAACCCATAGGGGGGGCCTGGGCTGAAGCTTTCTTT
few	TRBJ2-3	TRBV5-1	TRBD2	CASSLDPTSGTDTQYF	TGCGCCAGCAGCTTGGATCCGACTAGCGGCACAGATACGCAGTATTTT
.	TRBJ2-1	TRBV7-2	.	CASSLSGGAFPYNEQFF	TGTGCCAGCAGCTTATCGGGTGGGGCCTTCCCCTACAATGAGCAGTTCTTC
many	TRBJ2-6	TRBV7-2	TRBD1	CASSLMGQVASGANVLTF	TGTGCCAGCAGCTTGATGGGACAGGTCGCCTCTGGGGCCAACGTCCTGACTTTC
.	TRBJ2-5	TRBV11-2	TRBD2	CASSLDPQREGETQYF	TGTGCCAGCAGCTTAGACCCTCAGCGGGAGGGAGAGACCCAGTACTTC
few	TRBJ1-1	TRBV6-1	.	CASSVEQGVTEAFF	TGTGCCAGCAGTGTTGAACAGGGAGTAACTGAAGCTTTCTTT
.	TRBJ2-1	TRBV7-9	TRBD1	CASSFPVVRRDRYNEQFF	TGTGCCAGCAGCTTCCCCGTTGTTCGGCGGGACAGGTACAATGAGCAGTTCTTC
few	TRBJ2-7	TRBV28	.	CASSSREGGEQYF	TGTGCCAGCAGTTCCCGCGAAGGGGGCGAGCAGTACTTC
few	TRBJ2-1	TRBV6-5	TRBD2	CACTDTSGRANEQFF	TGTGCCTGCACCGATACTAGCGGGAGGGCAAATGAGCAGTTCTTC
.	TRBJ2-2	TRBV19	.	CASSMGRGVTGELFF	TGTGCCAGTAGTATGGGCAGGGGGGTCACCGGGGAGCTGTTTTTT